Reported below is one TCR beta chain. Its specificity is unknown. TCRdb keeps only in-frame clones here, not all; method: immunoSEQ multiplex PCR. Counted here are tens of thousands of clones, around nine tenths occurring once; the ten biggest clones make up around 0.6%. These data come from a study of OX40 agonist ivuxolimab in advanced cancers. Study as a whole: Every 2 weeks, patients received ivuxolimab intravenously, dosed at 0.01 to 10 mg/kg. Participants averaged approximately 65 years of age (range 23 to 79) and were roughly 80% male. Overall study findings and caveats: Some nonresponders additionally presented with little normalized T-cell clonal expansion.

Germline V CDR1 and CDR2: SGHDT, YYEEEE. This CDR3 has 14 amino acids. V was pared by 3 bases and J by 1 base, with 7 bases between. This sample comprised CD4+ or CD8+ T cells sorted from blood, obtained in a trial of the OX40 agonist ivuxolimab. The source of this sequence is an adult with an advanced solid tumor such as melanoma, head and neck, liver or kidney cancer. This chain connects TRBV5-6 to TRBJ2-2; D uncertain. This CDR3 reads CASSSYRNTGELFF. The CDR3 DNA reads TGTGCCAGCAGCTCCTACAGGAACACCGGGGAGCTGTTTTTT.